Listed here is a single T cell receptor beta chain. Per the authors' pipeline: Reference gene primer amplification gave estimated nucleated cell counts. Clones were sequenced by immunoSEQ multiplex PCR, and TCRdb holds only the in-frame ones, with some missing. V, J and clone size reflect that table, while D and trimming were determined from the DNA. The table has 430,000 or so clones, 88% seen once. The study drew participants aged about 18 to 90 years from about two dozen US areas. Germline lookup yields CDR1 LGHDT and CDR2 YNNKEL (reference sequence). V lost 0 bases to trimming and J lost 4 bases, with 13 bases between them. The CDR3 spans 16 residues. This sample was included in a study of blood T cell repertoires in COVID-19. Study summary: Both acute and convalescent COVID-19 samples were obtained from the United States, Italy and Spain.

This sequence joins TRBV3-1 (or the pseudogene TRBV3-2) and TRBJ1-5, with D tentatively TRBD1 (5 bases). Sequencing was performed on PBMCs or T cells enriched from blood (not recorded which). The sequence was obtained from a woman in her late teens or twenties who had been exposed to COVID-19. CDR3: CASSQDPAGENQPQHF. CDR3 DNA: TGTGCCAGCAGCCAAGATCCAGCGGGGGAGAATCAGCCCCAGCATTTT.